These T cell receptor beta chains were read from a single sample in a study of monozygotic twins with inflammatory bowel disease. TCRdb reanalyzed the 5' RACE reads and collapses them to one entry per CDR3 protein, without DNA. The sample totals about 130,000 distinct CDR3 sequences. Sample: blood. The receptors stem from a human donor with ulcerative colitis or Crohn's disease, or a healthy co-twin of an affected twin (not recorded which). Each CDR3 is given with its conserved first and last residue.

CDR3 protein: CASSPSDTPGTEAFF
V gene: TRBV11-2
J gene: TRBJ1-1

CDR3 protein: CSIPLYPNQETQYF
V gene: TRBV29-1
J gene: TRBJ2-5

CDR3 protein: CASSYPSGKNIQYF
V gene: TRBV6-6
J gene: TRBJ2-4

CDR3 protein: CASPVQPNTEAFF
V gene: TRBV6-6
J gene: TRBJ1-1

CDR3 protein: CASSLEAGGAVNTEAFF
V gene: TRBV12-3/TRBV12-4
J gene: TRBJ1-1

CDR3 protein: CASSRQGETYGYTF
V gene: TRBV6-1
J gene: TRBJ1-2

CDR3 protein: CASSVGLAGAQETQYF
V gene: TRBV7-3
J gene: TRBJ2-5

CDR3 protein: CASSYQLAGAGDTQYF
V gene: TRBV6-5
J gene: TRBJ2-3

CDR3 protein: CASSQTRAFEAFF
V gene: TRBV4-3
J gene: TRBJ1-1

CDR3 protein: CASSPLGGTDTQYF
V gene: TRBV18
J gene: TRBJ2-3

CDR3 protein: CASSHRRGGALAKNIQYF
V gene: TRBV4-3
J gene: TRBJ2-4

CDR3 protein: CSARDPAGGPPQFF
V gene: TRBV20-1
J gene: TRBJ2-1

CDR3 protein: CASKRGDTGELFF
V gene: TRBV5-1
J gene: TRBJ2-2

CDR3 protein: CAWNVGRGSEKLFF
V gene: TRBV30
J gene: TRBJ1-4

CDR3 protein: CASSLGGVQNIQYF
V gene: TRBV6-1
J gene: TRBJ2-4

CDR3 protein: CASSTWGDQPQHF
V gene: TRBV27
J gene: TRBJ1-5

CDR3 protein: CASSRGIGPTNEKLFF
V gene: TRBV12-3/TRBV12-4
J gene: TRBJ1-4

CDR3 protein: CASSLAEYNEQFF
V gene: TRBV7-6
J gene: TRBJ2-1

CDR3 protein: CASSLWLNYGYTF
V gene: TRBV28
J gene: TRBJ1-2

CDR3 protein: CAWSLTGLSSYNEQFF
V gene: TRBV30
J gene: TRBJ2-1

CDR3 protein: CASSLIQGTFQETQYF
V gene: TRBV7-2
J gene: TRBJ2-5

CDR3 protein: CASSFSESSKRAPYEQYF
V gene: TRBV5-1
J gene: TRBJ2-7

CDR3 protein: CASSESWTGGTEAFF
V gene: TRBV25-1
J gene: TRBJ1-1

CDR3 protein: CAISEFPTGRNTIYF
V gene: TRBV10-3
J gene: TRBJ1-3

CDR3 protein: CASSLSRGSYNEQFF
V gene: TRBV7-3
J gene: TRBJ2-1